These 10 T cell receptor beta chains were all obtained from the same sample, sequenced in a study of lymphopenia after photon versus proton radiotherapy. Sequenced by immunoSEQ multiplex PCR; TCRdb stores in-frame clones only, minus some. Of about 70,000 clones in the sample, 85% to 95% are singletons; the top ten hold about 2.2%. Here the sequenced sample was peripheral blood, taken from a patient treated with photon-based radiotherapy. The receptors were gathered from a woman aged 40 to 49 with cholangiocarcinoma.

V and J are TRBV6-1 and TRBJ1-2; 11 nucleotides match TRBD1. The germline CDR1 and CDR2 sequences are MNHNS and SASEGT. Trimming at V came to 2 bases and at J to 8 bases, leaving 13 bases not matched to a gene. The CDR3 is 17 amino acids. CDR3 coding DNA: TGTGCCAGCAGTGAATCGGGCGGGACAGGGGGTTATCGGGGCTACACCTTC. It specifies CASSESGGTGGYRGYTF.

V gene TRBV2 combines with J gene TRBJ1-2, with D uncertain. V shed 3 bases and J shed 6 bases, with 11 bases lying between them. The germline V gene has CDR1 SNHLY and CDR2 FYNNEI. The CDR3 consists of 13 residues. CDR3 nucleotides: TGTGCCAGCAGTGATCCAGACACTGATGGCTACACCTTC. Translation: CASSDPDTDGYTF.

The gene calls are TRBV11-1 and TRBJ2-3; 9 nucleotides match TRBD2. This CDR3 region has 17 residues. Germline CDR1 reads SGHAT; CDR2 reads FQDESV (reference sequence). After removal of 5 bases from V and 1 base from J, the junction contained 10 bases not matched to a gene. CDR3 nucleotide sequence: TGTGCCAGCAGCCACGGCGGGGGGGAACTCGGCACAGATACGCAGTATTTT. Protein product: CASSHGGGELGTDTQYF.

The CDR3 sequence is CASSTPGDTQYF. The DNA of the CDR3 is TGTGCCAGCAGCACCCCCGGAGATACGCAGTATTTT. The V and J genes are TRBV7-2 and TRBJ2-3; no reliable D call. Germline V gives CDR1 SGHTA, CDR2 FQGNSA. V was cut by 5 bases and J by 5 bases, with 8 bases left in between. This CDR3 has 12 residues.

The chain recombines TRBV27 with TRBJ2-5; 14 bases align to TRBD2. The CDR3 is 16 amino acids. Germline CDR1 and CDR2: MNHEY and SMNVEV (reference sequence). Trimming removed 2 bases from V and 2 bases from J; junction bases left unmatched: 1. CDR3 in DNA: TGTGCCAGCAGTTTAAGACTAGCGGGAGGGCAAGAGACCCAGTACTTC. Translating it yields CASSLRLAGGQETQYF.

The V and J genes are TRBV7-2 and TRBJ2-7, with 7 bases lining up with TRBD2. Germline CDR1 reads SGHTA; CDR2 reads FQGNSA. Losses at the gene ends were 5 bases for V and 6 bases for J; bases not matched to a gene: 10. The CDR3 has 14 residues. The CDR3 spells CASSPLTSFSEQYF. The DNA for the CDR3 is TGTGCCAGCAGCCCGTTGACTAGCTTTTCCGAGCAGTACTTC.

The V gene is TRBV25-1, the J gene TRBJ1-2; D call uncertain. Germline values: CDR1 MGHDK, CDR2 SYGVNS. The V and J ends lost 6 bases and 4 bases respectively, with 15 bases between them. CDR3 length equals 14 residues. Here the CDR3 reads CASRGVSPLYGYTF. The CDR3 nucleotides read TGTGCCAGCAGGGGAGTAAGCCCCCTCTATGGCTACACCTTC.

In this sample, this clone turned up a few times. The CDR3 DNA sequence: TGTGCCAGCGAGATTAGGGGCACTGAAGCTTTCTTT. The encoded protein is CASEIRGTEAFF. V and J are TRBV28 and TRBJ1-1; perhaps TRBD1 as D (5 bases). Germline-derived CDR1 and CDR2 are MDHEN and SYDVKM. The CDR3 runs to 12 residues. Trimming took off 8 bases at V and 4 bases at J, with 11 bases between the two ends. Variable domain in full (rest from reference TRBV28 and TRBJ1-1): DVKVTQSSRYLVKRTGEKVFLECVQDMDHENMFWYRQDPGLGLRLIYFSYDVKMKEKGDIPEGYSVSREKKERFSLILESASTNQTSMYLCASEIRGTEAFFGQGTRLTVV.

The V gene is TRBV6-1, the J gene TRBJ1-5, with unresolved D. V gave up 3 bases and J gave up 8 bases, with 5 bases separating them. The germline V gene has CDR1 MNHNS and CDR2 SASEGT. This CDR3 comprises 11 residues. CDR3 DNA sequence: TGTGCCAGCAGTGAGACCGAGCCCCAGCATTTT. This gives the protein CASSETEPQHF.

The V call is TRBV6-5, the J call TRBJ2-4; no definite D call. The ends were cut back, 4 bases at V and 1 base at J, with 14 bases in the middle. This CDR3 comprises 16 residues. CDR1 MNHEY and CDR2 SVGAGI come from the germline V gene. The CDR3 reads CASSFDAARAKNIQYF. CDR3 nucleotide sequence: TGTGCCAGCAGTTTCGACGCCGCGAGGGCCAAAAACATTCAGTACTTC.